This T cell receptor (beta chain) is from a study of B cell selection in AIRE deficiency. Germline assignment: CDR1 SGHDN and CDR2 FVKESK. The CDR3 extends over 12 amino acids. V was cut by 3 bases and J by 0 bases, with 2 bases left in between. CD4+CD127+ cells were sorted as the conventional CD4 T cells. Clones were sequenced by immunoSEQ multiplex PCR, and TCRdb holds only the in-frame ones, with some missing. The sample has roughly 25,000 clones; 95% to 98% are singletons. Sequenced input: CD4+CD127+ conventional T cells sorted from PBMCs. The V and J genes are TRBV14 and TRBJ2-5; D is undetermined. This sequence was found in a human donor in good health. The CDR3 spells CASSHYQETQYF. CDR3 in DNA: TGTGCCAGCAGCCATTACCAAGAGACCCAGTACTTC.